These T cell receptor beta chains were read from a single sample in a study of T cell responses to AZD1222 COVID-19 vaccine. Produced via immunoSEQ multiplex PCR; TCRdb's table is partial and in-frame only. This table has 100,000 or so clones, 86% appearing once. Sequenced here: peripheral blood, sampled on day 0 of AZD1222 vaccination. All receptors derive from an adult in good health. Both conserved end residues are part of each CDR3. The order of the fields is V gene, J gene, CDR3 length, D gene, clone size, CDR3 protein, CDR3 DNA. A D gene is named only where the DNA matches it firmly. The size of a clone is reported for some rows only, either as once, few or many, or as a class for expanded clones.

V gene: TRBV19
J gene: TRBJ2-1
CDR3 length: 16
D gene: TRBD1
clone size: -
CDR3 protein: CASSHLLGQGSREQFF
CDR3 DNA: TGTGCCAGTAGTCACTTGTTGGGACAGGGATCAAGGGAGCAGTTCTTC

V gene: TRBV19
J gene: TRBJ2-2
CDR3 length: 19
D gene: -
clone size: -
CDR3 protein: CASSNPSSRPRENTGELFF
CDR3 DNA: TGTGCCAGTAGTAATCCCTCCTCCAGGCCGAGAGAGAACACCGGGGAGCTGTTTTTT

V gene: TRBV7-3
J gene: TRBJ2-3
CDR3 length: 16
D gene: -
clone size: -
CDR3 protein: CASSLVPAGSTDTQYF
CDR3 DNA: TGTGCCAGCAGCTTAGTGCCGGCAGGGAGCACAGATACGCAGTATTTT

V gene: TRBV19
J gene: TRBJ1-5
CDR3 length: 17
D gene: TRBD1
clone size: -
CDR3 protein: CASSIPPRQGPNQPQHF
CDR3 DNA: TGTGCCAGTAGTATACCTCCGCGACAGGGCCCAAATCAGCCCCAGCATTTT

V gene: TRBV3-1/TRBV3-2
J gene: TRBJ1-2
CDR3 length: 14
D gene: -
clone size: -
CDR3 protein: CASSQVTPARGYTF
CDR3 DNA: TGTGCCAGCAGCCAAGTGACGCCCGCTCGGGGCTACACCTTC

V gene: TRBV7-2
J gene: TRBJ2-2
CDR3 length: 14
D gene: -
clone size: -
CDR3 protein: CASSLAPAVGELFF
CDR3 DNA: TGTGCCAGCAGCTTAGCCCCAGCGGTCGGGGAGCTGTTTTTT

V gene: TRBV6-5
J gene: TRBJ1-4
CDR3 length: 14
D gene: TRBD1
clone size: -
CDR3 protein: CASSKDRDNEKLFF
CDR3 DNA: TGTGCCAGCAGTAAGGACAGGGATAATGAAAAACTGTTTTTT

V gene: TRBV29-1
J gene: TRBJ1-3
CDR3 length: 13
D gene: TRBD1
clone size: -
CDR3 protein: CSGQQGARNTIYF
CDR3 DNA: TGCAGCGGTCAACAGGGGGCCCGAAACACCATATATTTT

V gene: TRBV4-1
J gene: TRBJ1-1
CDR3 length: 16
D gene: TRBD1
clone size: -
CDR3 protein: CASSQDGTGRGTEAFF
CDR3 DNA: TGCGCCAGCAGCCAAGACGGGACAGGTCGGGGGACTGAAGCTTTCTTT

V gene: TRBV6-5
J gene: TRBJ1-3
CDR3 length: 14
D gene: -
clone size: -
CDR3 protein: CASSYGFSGNTIYF
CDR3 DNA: TGTGCCAGCAGTTACGGATTCTCTGGAAACACCATATATTTT

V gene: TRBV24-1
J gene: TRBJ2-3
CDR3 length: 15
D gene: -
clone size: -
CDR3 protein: CATSDRGDNTDTQYF
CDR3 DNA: TGTGCCACCAGTGATAGGGGAGACAACACAGATACGCAGTATTTT

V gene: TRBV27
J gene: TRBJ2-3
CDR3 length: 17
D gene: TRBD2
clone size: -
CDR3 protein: CASNPMPLAGSTDTQYF
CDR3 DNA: TGTGCCAGCAATCCAATGCCCCTAGCGGGCAGCACAGATACGCAGTATTTT

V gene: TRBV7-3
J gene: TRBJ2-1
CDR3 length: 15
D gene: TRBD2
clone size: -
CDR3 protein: CASSFTTSGRNEQFF
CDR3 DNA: TGTGCCAGCAGCTTTACGACTAGCGGGAGAAATGAGCAGTTCTTC

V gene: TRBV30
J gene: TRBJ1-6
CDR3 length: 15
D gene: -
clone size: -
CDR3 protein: CAWSPPGLPNSPLHF
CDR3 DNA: TGTGCCTGGAGTCCTCCGGGACTGCCAAATTCACCCCTCCACTTT

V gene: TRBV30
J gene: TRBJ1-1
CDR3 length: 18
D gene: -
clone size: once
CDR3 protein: CAWSVPSDIRNLNTEAFF
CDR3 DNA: TGTGCCTGGAGTGTACCTTCGGACATTCGTAATTTGAACACTGAAGCTTTCTTT

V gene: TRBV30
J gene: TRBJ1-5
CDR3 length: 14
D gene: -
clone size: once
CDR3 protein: CAWSATGKSQPQHF
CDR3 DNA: TGTGCCTGGAGTGCCACAGGGAAGAGTCAGCCCCAGCATTTT

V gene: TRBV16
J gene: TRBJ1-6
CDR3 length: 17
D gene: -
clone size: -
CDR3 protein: CASSQRPPSSYNSPLHF
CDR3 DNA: TGTGCCAGCAGCCAAAGGCCCCCGAGCTCCTATAATTCACCCCTCCACTTT